Reported below is one T cell receptor (beta chain). What this receptor recognizes is not known. Base quality data are lacking; no much larger clone is found one base away. This specimen comes from a study of post-analysis software for immune sequencing data (dated by TCRdb to the mid-2010s). Study-level background: Disease courses on record covered relapsing-remitting, secondary progressive and progressive-relapsing multiple sclerosis, though some patients had no subtype annotation. The patient repertoires were set against under 12 previously published healthy control repertoires from donors whose ages ranged from 6 to 25 years. A subset of samples was prepared in parallel using single-end sample barcoding, then pooled and co-amplified after Illumina adapter ligation.

CDR1 and CDR2 were assigned from the germline V gene as SGHRS and YFSETQ. Trimming takes 4 bases off V and 4 bases off J; junction bases not matched to a gene: 9. The CDR3 holds 15 amino acids from the cysteine to the phenylalanine. The sequence is cut down to CDR3 DNA, 45 bases in frame from base 1. Beyond this particular receptor, the publication reports: The multiple sclerosis patient group was slightly younger than the control group. Significantly higher frequencies in patients than in controls were found for roughly 5 TRBV segments, including TRBV5-6, TRBV5-1 and TRBV20-1. Multiple sclerosis patients had significantly lower normalized Chao1 diversity than controls, a result that suggests substantial peripheral T-cell clonal expansion. Direct clustering with F measure showed strong co-clustering of samples prepared in the same batch, prompting a batch-effect correction.

The protocol used for the library was PCR. These reads were obtained on an Illumina HiSeq 2500. To reduce PCR and sequencing biases, unique molecular identifiers were incorporated into the TCR beta cDNA libraries. Roughly 0.5 million cDNA molecules were obtained per 1 to 10 million input T cells, so each molecule approximated one T cell. The patient libraries were prepared and sequenced with the same protocol used for the earlier healthy control dataset. Samples belonging to the same batch were prepared together, multiplexed and sequenced on a shared HiSeq lane. The study's processing was this. Raw barcoded reads were processed with MIGEC, discarding single-read molecular identifier groups before consensus assembly and CDR3 extraction. Clonotype tables were post-analysed with VDJtools, and diversity was normalized by down-sampling all datasets to the smallest sample size. Repertoire overlap clustering matched CDR3 amino acid but not nucleotide sequences to correct batch-related cross-sample contamination. The public reads were reanalyzed by TCRdb: fastp trimming at Q25, MiXCR alignment, in-frame beta chains only. CDR3 protein duplicates are merged, each entry listing the most common genes and DNA. These V and J calls are TCRdb output, not the study's own analysis. This sample comprises almost 700,000 distinct CDR3 sequences, roughly three fifths of them detected only once. The ten top clones hold around 10% of the sample.

To demonstrate the VDJtools post-analysis software, TCR beta repertoires were profiled from the peripheral blood of about 13 young patients with multiple sclerosis. Multiple sclerosis patients were children and adolescents aged roughly 6 to 17 years. The rearrangement joined TRBV5-1 to TRBJ2-3; TRBD2 agrees with 7 junctional bases. The receptor's source is a girl aged 2-10 years with multiple sclerosis. Sequencing was performed on blood. The CDR3 in this case is CASSHPGGSADTQYF. The DNA is as follows: TGCGCCAGCAGCCACCCCGGCGGGAGCGCAGATACGCAGTATTTT.